What follows are 6 T cell receptor beta chains derived from one specimen sequenced in a study of identical twins. TCRdb analysed the 5' RACE reads with MiXCR anew, one entry per CDR3 protein. The sample lists some 210,000 distinct CDR3 sequences, 15% to 20% occurring once. These data were likewise used in another study, on T cells expressing NK-cell markers.

The specimen sequenced was CD8+ T cells sorted from blood. These receptors were collected from a woman under 30 in good health.

This clonotype has only a few counts. The V call is TRBV4-1, the J call TRBJ1-1, with D tentatively TRBD1 (6 bases). Looked up from germline, CDR1 is MGHRA and CDR2 is YSYEKL. This CDR3 has 15 residues. V was pared by 1 base and J by 1 base, with 10 bases between. The CDR3 bases are TGCGCCAGCAGCCAAGTTGCGACAGGGAACACTGAAGCTTTCTTT. This translates into CASSQVATGNTEAFF.

Only a few counts were recorded for this clonotype. The chain carries TRBV7-9 and TRBJ2-7; the D gene is possibly TRBD1 (5 bases). The CDR3 sequence is 15 residues long. Per the germline V gene, CDR1 is SEHNR and CDR2 is FQNEAQ (reference sequence). The V end was cut by 3 bases, the J end by 9 bases, with 21 bases between. The chain's CDR3 is CASSLSPDSAVGQYF. CDR3 DNA: TGTGCCAGCAGCTTGTCACCTGACAGCGCCGTTGGGCAGTACTTC.

This rearrangement joins TRBV5-1 to TRBJ2-5; tentative D call: TRBD2 (7 bases). The V end lost 3 bases, the J end lost 2 bases, and 11 bases lay between the germline ends. Germline V lookup: CDR1 SGHRS, CDR2 YFSETQ. The CDR3 sequence is 14 residues long. DNA of the CDR3: TGCGCCAGCAGCTATGCGGGGGCTCAAGAGACCCAGTACTTC. Translating gives CASSYAGAQETQYF.

In this sample, this clonotype turned up a few times. The chain uses TRBV11-3 and TRBJ1-4, with D uncertain. V lost 6 bases and J lost 6, with 17 bases in between. This CDR3 spans 15 amino acids. CDR1 and CDR2 from the germline V gene are SGHNT and YENEEA. The CDR3 reads CASSQSVVRDEKLFF. CDR3 bases: TGTGCCAGCAGTCAGTCTGTCGTAAGGGATGAAAAACTGTTTTTT.

This clonotype has a count of ten or more. CDR3 in amino acids: CASSPIWNSTDTQYF. CDR3 DNA sequence: TGCGCCAGCAGCCCAATATGGAACAGCACAGATACGCAGTATTTT. This chain uses TRBV4-3 with TRBJ2-3, with no clear D. Trimming removed 4 bases at V and 0 bases at J, with 11 bases between. The germline V gene encodes CDR1 LGHNA and CDR2 YSLEER. The CDR3 is made up of 15 amino acids.

This clonotype occurred a few times. This chain links TRBV12-3 or TRBV12-4 with TRBJ1-2; TRBD1 matches 8 bases. The CDR3 length is 14 residues. The V segment lost 3 bases and the J segment 5 bases; nucleotides outside the gene matches: 5. CDR3 sequence reads: CASSFGTGGYGYTF. CDR3 DNA sequence: TGTGCCAGCAGTTTTGGGACAGGTGGATATGGCTACACCTTC.